This is a list of T cell receptor beta chains from one sample in a study of OX40 agonist ivuxolimab in advanced cancers. TCRdb's copy holds only in-frame clones and misses some; the assay was immunoSEQ multiplex PCR. The sample has under 80,000 clones; 93% are singletons. The starting material was CD4+ or CD8+ T cells sorted from blood, obtained in a trial of the OX40 agonist ivuxolimab. The receptor source for this set is an adult with an advanced solid tumor such as melanoma, head and neck, liver or kidney cancer. CDR3s include the opening cysteine and the closing phenylalanine or tryptophan. D genes are given only for firm matches. Not all rows give a size; the values are once, few, many and, for expanded clones, a class.

TGTGCCAGCAGTGGGCGGGGAACAAGGGCCAACGTCCTGACTTTC,CASSGRGTRANVLTF,-,TRBV2,TRBJ2-6,-
TGTGCCAGCAGCGCCACAGGGTCCGGGTACGAGCAGTACTTC,CASSATGSGYEQYF,-,TRBV9,TRBJ2-7,-
TGTGCCAGCAGCTTAGCGATCAGGACAGCGCAAGAGACCCAGTACTTC,CASSLAIRTAQETQYF,-,TRBV7-2,TRBJ2-5,-
TGTGCCACCAGCAGCCCGGTGTGGGTTACTGAAGCTTTCTTT,CATSSPVWVTEAFF,-,TRBV15,TRBJ1-1,-
TGTGCCAGCAGTCAGGGGAGTCAGCCCCAGCATTTT,CASSQGSQPQHF,-,TRBV28,TRBJ1-5,-
TGTGCCAGCAGCTTAACGCTAACGGGGGACTATGGCTACACCTTC,CASSLTLTGDYGYTF,-,TRBV7-9,TRBJ1-2,few
TGTGCCAGCAGCCCCCCCATAGCCGGGACTAACAATGAGCAGTTCTTC,CASSPPIAGTNNEQFF,TRBD2,TRBV13,TRBJ2-1,-
TGTGCCAGCAGCTTTGGACAGAACTACGAGCAGTACTTC,CASSFGQNYEQYF,-,TRBV7-8,TRBJ2-7,-
TGTGCCAGCAGTTACGGGCCAGTTATAGCCAAAAACATTCAGTACTTC,CASSYGPVIAKNIQYF,-,TRBV6-6,TRBJ2-4,-
TGTGCCAGCAGACTACTAGCGGGAGGTCTCAATGAGCAGTTCTTC,CASRLLAGGLNEQFF,TRBD2,TRBV27,TRBJ2-1,-
TGTGCCAGCAGTTTCGCTCGACAGGGCAGCTCCTACGAGCAGTACTTC,CASSFARQGSSYEQYF,TRBD1,TRBV27,TRBJ2-7,-
TGTGCCAGTAGTTACAATACGGAGCCAGTAAGGGACTATGGCTACACCTTC,CASSYNTEPVRDYGYTF,-,TRBV19,TRBJ1-2,-
TGTGCCAGCAGTGGATACGGACTAGCGCTGTACAATGAGCAGTTCTTC,CASSGYGLALYNEQFF,TRBD2,TRBV28,TRBJ2-1,-
TGTGCCAGCAGCCTAAATTTTGACAGAACCTACGAGCAGTACTTC,CASSLNFDRTYEQYF,-,TRBV27,TRBJ2-7,-
TGTGCCAGCAGTTCCAACCGACATACACAGAACACCGGGGAGCTGTTTTTT,CASSSNRHTQNTGELFF,-,TRBV27,TRBJ2-2,-
TGTGCCAGCAGCTTAAACATCAACAGGGAGGGCTACGAGCAGTACTTC,CASSLNINREGYEQYF,-,TRBV7-2,TRBJ2-7,-
TGTGCCAGCAGTTACCCGGGGGGAATTAGCACAGATACGCAGTATTTT,CASSYPGGISTDTQYF,TRBD2,TRBV6-6,TRBJ2-3,-
TGTGCCAGCAGTTTTTCGGGGGGGGCGGGAGAGACCCAGTACTTC,CASSFSGGAGETQYF,TRBD2,TRBV27,TRBJ2-5,-
TGCGCCAGCAGCCAACCCACGGACAGATCCTATAATTCACCCCTCCACTTT,CASSQPTDRSYNSPLHF,-,TRBV4-1,TRBJ1-6,-
TGTGCCAGCAGCACAACTAGTAGAAGCTCCTACAATGAGCAGTTCTTC,CASSTTSRSSYNEQFF,-,TRBV7-2,TRBJ2-1,-
TGTGCCAGCAGTTTATCGATCAGAGGGGAGACCCAGTACTTC,CASSLSIRGETQYF,-,TRBV27,TRBJ2-5,-
TGTGCCAGCAGCTTAGTGTATGAGCAGTTCTTC,CASSLVYEQFF,-,TRBV13,TRBJ2-1,-
TGTGCCAGCAGTTTTTGGGGACCAGATGGCTCCTACGAGCAGTACTTC,CASSFWGPDGSYEQYF,-,TRBV27,TRBJ2-7,-
TGTGCCAGCAGTTGGGACTGGACTAAAAACAAAGCCAAAAACATTCAGTACTTC,CASSWDWTKNKAKNIQYF,-,TRBV2,TRBJ2-4,-
TGCGCCAGCAGCCACAGGGGGAGTTCGACTGAAGCTTTCTTT,CASSHRGSSTEAFF,TRBD1,TRBV5-1,TRBJ1-1,once
TGCGCCAGCAGCCAAGAAGGGCCCCTAAACTACGAGCAGTACTTC,CASSQEGPLNYEQYF,-,TRBV4-3,TRBJ2-7,-
TGTGCCACCAGCAGCGGACAGGGAGGGGGCTATGGCTACACCTTC,CATSSGQGGGYGYTF,TRBD1,TRBV15,TRBJ1-2,-
TGCGCCAGCAGCCAAGCGGCCCGGAGCAATCAGCCCCAGCATTTT,CASSQAARSNQPQHF,-,TRBV4-1,TRBJ1-5,-
TGTGCCAGCTCACCAAACTCGCAGAGCAAAAACACTGAAGCTTTCTTT,CASSPNSQSKNTEAFF,-,TRBV18,TRBJ1-1,-
TGTGCCAGCAGCCCAACCTACCGCACCGGGGAGCTGTTTTTT,CASSPTYRTGELFF,-,TRBV7-9,TRBJ2-2,medium-sized
TGCGCCAGCAGCCAAGTGTGGGGCAATGAGCAGTTCTTC,CASSQVWGNEQFF,-,TRBV4-1,TRBJ2-1,-